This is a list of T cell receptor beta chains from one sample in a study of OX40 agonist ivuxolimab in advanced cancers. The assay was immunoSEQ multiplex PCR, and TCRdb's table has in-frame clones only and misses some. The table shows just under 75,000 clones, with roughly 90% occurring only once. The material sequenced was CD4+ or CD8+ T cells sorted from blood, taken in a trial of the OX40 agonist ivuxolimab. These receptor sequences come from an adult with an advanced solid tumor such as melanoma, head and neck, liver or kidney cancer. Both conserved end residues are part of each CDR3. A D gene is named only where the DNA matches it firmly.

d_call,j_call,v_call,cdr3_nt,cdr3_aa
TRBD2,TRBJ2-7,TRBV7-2,TGTGCCAGCAGCTTAGTAGCGGGAGGGTGGTACGAGCAGTACTTC,CASSLVAGGWYEQYF
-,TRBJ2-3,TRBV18,TGTGCCAGCTCAACGGACGGAGCAGATACGCAGTATTTT,CASSTDGADTQYF
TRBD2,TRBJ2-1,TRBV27,TGTGCCAGCAGTCCGGGACTAGCGGGATTTGTGGGGGTCCGGAATGAGCAGTTCTTC,CASSPGLAGFVGVRNEQFF
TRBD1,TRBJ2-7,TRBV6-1,TGTGCCAGCAGTACCGGGACAGCTGGGCAGTACTTC,CASSTGTAGQYF
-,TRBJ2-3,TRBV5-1,TGCGCCAGCAGCTTGAGGCCAACCCCAGGCACAGATACGCAGTATTTT,CASSLRPTPGTDTQYF
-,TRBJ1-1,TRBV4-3,TGCGCCAGCAGCCTCCAGCGGGGATACACTGAAGCTTTCTTT,CASSLQRGYTEAFF
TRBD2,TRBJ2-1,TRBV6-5,TGTGCCACCCGGAGGGCGGGAGGAGACAATGAGCAGTTCTTC,CATRRAGGDNEQFF
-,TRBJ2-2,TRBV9,TGTGCCAGCAGCGCAAAGAATCTGCGTACGGCGAACACCGGGGAGCTGTTTTTT,CASSAKNLRTANTGELFF
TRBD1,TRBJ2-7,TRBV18,TGTGCCAGCTCACTATCCATGACAGGGGGCTACGAGCAGTACTTC,CASSLSMTGGYEQYF
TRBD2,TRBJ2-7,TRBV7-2,TGTGCCAGCAGACCCCCGGGACTAGCGGGAGCCTACGAGCAGTACTTC,CASRPPGLAGAYEQYF
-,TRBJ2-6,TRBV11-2,TGTGCCAGCAGCTCGGGACGGCTCTCTGGGGCCAACGTCCTGACTTTC,CASSSGRLSGANVLTF
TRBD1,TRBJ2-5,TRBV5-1,TGCGCCAGCAGCTCAGGGGACAGGGGGCCGGAGACCCAGTACTTC,CASSSGDRGPETQYF
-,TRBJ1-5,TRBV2,TGTGCCAGCAATCTCGGGACACTAAATCAGCCCCAGCATTTT,CASNLGTLNQPQHF